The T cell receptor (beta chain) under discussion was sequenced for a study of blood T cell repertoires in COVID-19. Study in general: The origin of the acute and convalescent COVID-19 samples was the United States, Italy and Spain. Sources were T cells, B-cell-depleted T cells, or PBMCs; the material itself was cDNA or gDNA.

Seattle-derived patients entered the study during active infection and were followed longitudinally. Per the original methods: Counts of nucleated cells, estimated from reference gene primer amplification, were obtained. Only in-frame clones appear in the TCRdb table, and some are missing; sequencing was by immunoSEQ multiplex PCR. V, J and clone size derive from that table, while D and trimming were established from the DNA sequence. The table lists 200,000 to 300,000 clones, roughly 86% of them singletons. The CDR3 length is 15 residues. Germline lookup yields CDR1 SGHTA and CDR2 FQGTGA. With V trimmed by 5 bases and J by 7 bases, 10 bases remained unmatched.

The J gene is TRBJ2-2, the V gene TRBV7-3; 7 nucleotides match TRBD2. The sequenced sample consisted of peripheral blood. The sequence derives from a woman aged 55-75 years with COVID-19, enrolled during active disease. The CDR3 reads CASSDPGEGFGELFF. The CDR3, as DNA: TGTGCCAGCAGCGATCCGGGGGAGGGTTTCGGGGAGCTGTTTTTT.